A selection of T cell receptor beta chains follows, all from one sample in a study of CD8 T cells in Susac syndrome. TCRdb reanalysed the immunoSEQ multiplex PCR reads using MiXCR and keeps one entry per CDR3 protein. The sample shows over 200,000 distinct CDR3 sequences, approximately 95% of them seen only once. Sequencing input: CD4+ T cells from PBMCs. Every receptor here comes from a human donor with multiple sclerosis. The CDR3 runs from the conserved cysteine through the conserved F or W. The order of the fields is V gene, D gene, J gene, clone size, CDR3 protein, CDR3 DNA. D genes are given only for firm matches. A clone size is listed for some rows: how often the clone was seen (once, few, many), or a class if it is expanded.

TRBV7-3	.	TRBJ2-5	.	CASSSEQETAQYF	TGTGCCAGCAGCTCTGAACAAGAGACGGCCCAGTACTTC
TRBV23-1	.	TRBJ1-2	once	CASSPGHRCAYGYTF	TGCGCCAGCAGTCCCGGACACCGGTGTGCCTATGGCTACACCTTC
TRBV2	.	TRBJ1-5	.	CASSEIQGINQPQHF	TGTGCCAGCAGTGAGATCCAGGGGATCAATCAGCCCCAGCATTTT
TRBV20-1	.	TRBJ2-5	.	CSSTAGQETQYF	TGCAGTTCCACCGCGGGCCAAGAGACCCAGTACTTC
TRBV4-1	TRBD1	TRBJ1-2	.	CASSRPGTGKDGYTF	TGCGCCAGCAGCCGTCCCGGGACAGGGAAGGATGGCTACACCTTC
TRBV4-2	TRBD2	TRBJ2-7	.	CASSPTSWFDYEQYF	TGTGCCAGCAGTCCGACTAGCTGGTTTGACTACGAGCAGTACTTC
TRBV19	.	TRBJ2-3	.	CASRGWATDTQYF	TGTGCCAGTAGGGGCTGGGCCACAGATACGCAGTATTTT
TRBV20-1	TRBD1	TRBJ2-5	.	CSACPGQGAPETQYF	TGCAGTGCTTGCCCGGGACAGGGGGCGCCTGAGACCCAGTACTTC
TRBV3-1	TRBD1	TRBJ1-6	.	CASSALGTDSPLHF	TGTGCCAGCAGCGCATTAGGGACAGATTCACCCCTCCACTTT
TRBV5-6	.	TRBJ2-1	.	CASSSGYEQFF	TGTGCCAGCAGCTCCGGATATGAGCAGTTCTTC
TRBV4-1	.	TRBJ1-6	.	CASSPGRGQQLNSPLHF	TGCGCCAGCAGCCCCGGGAGGGGTCAGCAGCTTAATTCACCCCTCCACTTT
TRBV29-1	.	TRBJ1-1	.	CSVGTVLNTEAFF	TGCAGCGTTGGGACGGTACTGAACACTGAAGCTTTCTTT
TRBV29-1	.	TRBJ1-1	.	CSDAGTKNTEAFF	TGCAGCGATGCCGGGACTAAGAACACTGAAGCTTTCTTT